Sequencing of this T cell receptor (beta chain) was carried out in a study of blood T cell repertoires in COVID-19. In terms of age and location, participants ranged from roughly 18 to 89 years and lived in about two dozen US areas. The CDR3 runs to 17 residues. Germline V gene lookup returns CDR1 MNHEY and CDR2 SVGEGT. V gave up 8 bases and J gave up 3 bases, with 25 bases separating them. The protocol was immunoSEQ multiplex PCR, while the TCRdb copy is restricted to in-frame clones and leaves out a portion. The top ten hold around 10% of the sample, which has over 200,000 clones, approximately 81% seen once.

The sample was PBMCs or T cells enriched from blood (not recorded which). This chain links TRBV6-2 or TRBV6-3 with TRBJ1-2; D is perhaps TRBD1 (6 bases). This clonotype was obtained from a woman between 50 and 59 years old with acute COVID-19. The CDR3 region has the DNA TGTGCCAGCGGGTACTCCTTCGGCTCAGGGGATTACTATGGCTACACCTTC. Translation gives CASGYSFGSGDYYGYTF.